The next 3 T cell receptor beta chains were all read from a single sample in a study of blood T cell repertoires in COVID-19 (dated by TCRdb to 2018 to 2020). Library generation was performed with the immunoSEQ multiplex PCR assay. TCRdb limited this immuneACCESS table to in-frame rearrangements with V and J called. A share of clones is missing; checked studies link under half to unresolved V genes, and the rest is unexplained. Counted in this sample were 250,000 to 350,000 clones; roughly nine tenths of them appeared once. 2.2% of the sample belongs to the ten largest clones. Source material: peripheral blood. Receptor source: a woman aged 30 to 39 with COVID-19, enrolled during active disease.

In DNA, the CDR3 is TGTGCCAGTAGTGGGACAGGGGGCAATGAGCAGTTCTTC. Translation: CASSGTGGNEQFF. The chain joins TRBV19 to TRBJ2-1; 11 bases match TRBD1. Trimming at V came to 5 bases and at J to 6 bases, leaving 0 bases not matched to a gene. Germline CDR1 LNHDA, CDR2 SQIVND (reference sequence). The CDR3 totals 13 residues.

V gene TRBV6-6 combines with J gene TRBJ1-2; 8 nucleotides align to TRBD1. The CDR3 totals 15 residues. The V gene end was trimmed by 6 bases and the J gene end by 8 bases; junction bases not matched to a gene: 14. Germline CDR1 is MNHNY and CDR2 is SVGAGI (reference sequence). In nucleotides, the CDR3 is TGTGCCAGCAGGGCGACAGGGGCTGCCTTGTACGGCTACACCTTC. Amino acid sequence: CASRATGAALYGYTF.

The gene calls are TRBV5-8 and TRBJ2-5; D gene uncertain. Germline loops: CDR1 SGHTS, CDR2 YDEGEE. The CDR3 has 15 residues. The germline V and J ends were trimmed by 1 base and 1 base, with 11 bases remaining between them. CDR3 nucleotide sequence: TGTGCCAGCAGCTTGACGGGTACTCGCCAAGAGACCCAGTACTTC. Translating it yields CASSLTGTRQETQYF.